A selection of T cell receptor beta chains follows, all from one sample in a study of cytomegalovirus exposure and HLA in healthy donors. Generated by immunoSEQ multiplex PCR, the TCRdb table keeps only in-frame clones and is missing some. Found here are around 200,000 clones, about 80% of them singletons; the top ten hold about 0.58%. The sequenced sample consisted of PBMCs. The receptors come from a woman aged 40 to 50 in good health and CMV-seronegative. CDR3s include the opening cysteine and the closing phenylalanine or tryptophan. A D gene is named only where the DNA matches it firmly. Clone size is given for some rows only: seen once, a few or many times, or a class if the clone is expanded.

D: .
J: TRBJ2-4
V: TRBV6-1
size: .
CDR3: CASSELAKNIQYF
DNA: TGTGCCAGCAGTGAACTAGCCAAAAACATTCAGTACTTC

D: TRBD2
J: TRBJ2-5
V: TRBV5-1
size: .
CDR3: CASSGLTSGEETQYF
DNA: TGCGCCAGCAGCGGCCTGACTAGCGGGGAAGAGACCCAGTACTTC

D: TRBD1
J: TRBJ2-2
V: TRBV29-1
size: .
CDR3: CSVVGTGIGTGELFF
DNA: TGCAGCGTTGTTGGGACAGGGATCGGCACCGGGGAGCTGTTTTTT

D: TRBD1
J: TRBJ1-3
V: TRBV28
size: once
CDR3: CASSFRGGENTIYF
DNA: TGTGCCAGCAGTTTTAGAGGGGGCGAAAACACCATATATTTT

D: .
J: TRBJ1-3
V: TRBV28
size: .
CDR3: CASSVGVIGNTIYF
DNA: TGTGCCAGCAGCGTAGGGGTAATTGGAAACACCATATATTTT

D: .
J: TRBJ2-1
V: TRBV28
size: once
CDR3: CASSFPSSPNRGSYNEQFF
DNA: TGTGCCAGCAGTTTCCCCTCCTCACCAAACCGGGGCTCCTACAATGAGCAGTTCTTC

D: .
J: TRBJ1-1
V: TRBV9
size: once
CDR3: CASSVAVGDTEAFF
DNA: TGTGCCAGCAGCGTAGCGGTCGGAGACACTGAAGCTTTCTTT

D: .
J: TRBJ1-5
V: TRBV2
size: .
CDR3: CASKGDTSNQPQHF
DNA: TGTGCCAGCAAGGGGGACACGAGCAATCAGCCCCAGCATTTT

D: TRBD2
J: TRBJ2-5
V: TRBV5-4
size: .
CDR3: CASSWGGRGDPQETQYF
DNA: TGTGCCAGCAGCTGGGGAGGGCGGGGGGATCCACAAGAGACCCAGTACTTC

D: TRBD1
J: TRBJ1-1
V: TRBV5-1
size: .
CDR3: CASSSQGGNTEAFF
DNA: TGCGCCAGCAGCTCTCAGGGGGGGAACACTGAAGCTTTCTTT

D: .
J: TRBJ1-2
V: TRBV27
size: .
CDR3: CASGVVGLGTRVYGYTF
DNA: TGTGCCAGCGGAGTTGTAGGTTTGGGGACACGAGTTTATGGCTACACCTTC

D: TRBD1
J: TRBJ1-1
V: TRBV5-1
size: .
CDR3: CASSAGTANTEAFF
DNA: TGCGCCAGCAGCGCGGGGACAGCCAACACTGAAGCTTTCTTT

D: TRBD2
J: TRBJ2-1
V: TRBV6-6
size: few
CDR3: CAIAGTSNEQFF
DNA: TGTGCCATCGCCGGGACTAGCAATGAGCAGTTCTTC

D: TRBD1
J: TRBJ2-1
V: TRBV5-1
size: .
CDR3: CASSSLGQGMVEQFF
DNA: TGCGCCAGCAGCTCGCTGGGACAGGGGATGGTTGAGCAGTTCTTC

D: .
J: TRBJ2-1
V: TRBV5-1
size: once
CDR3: CASSLQVTYNEQFF
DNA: TGCGCCAGCAGCTTACAGGTTACCTACAATGAGCAGTTCTTC

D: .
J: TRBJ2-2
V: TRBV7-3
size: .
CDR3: CASSFTGTGELFF
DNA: TGTGCCAGCAGCTTCACCGGCACCGGGGAGCTGTTTTTT

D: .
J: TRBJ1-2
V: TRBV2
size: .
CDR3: CASSDRTSFNGYTF
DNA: TGTGCCAGCAGTGACCGCACTTCCTTTAATGGCTACACCTTC

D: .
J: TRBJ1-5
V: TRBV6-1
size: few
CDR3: CASTWADQPQHF
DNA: TGTGCCAGTACCTGGGCTGATCAGCCCCAGCATTTT

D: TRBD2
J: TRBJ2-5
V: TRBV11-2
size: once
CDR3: CASSTPGLAASETQYF
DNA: TGTGCCAGCAGCACGCCGGGACTAGCGGCGAGTGAGACCCAGTACTTC

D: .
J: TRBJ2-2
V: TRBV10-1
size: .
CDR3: CASSSDRNTGELFF
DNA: TGCGCCAGCAGCTCGGACAGGAACACCGGGGAGCTGTTTTTT

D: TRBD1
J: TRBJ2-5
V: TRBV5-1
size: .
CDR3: CASSLNQGAGETQYF
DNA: TGCGCCAGCAGCTTGAATCAGGGGGCAGGGGAGACCCAGTACTTC

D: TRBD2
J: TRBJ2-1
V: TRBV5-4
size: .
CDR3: CASSSSGGVSGEQFF
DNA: TGTGCCAGCAGCTCTAGCGGGGGGGTGTCGGGTGAGCAGTTCTTC

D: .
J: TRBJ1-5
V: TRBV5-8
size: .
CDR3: CASTTTGPGNQPQHF
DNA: TGTGCCAGCACCACTACAGGGCCGGGCAATCAGCCCCAGCATTTT

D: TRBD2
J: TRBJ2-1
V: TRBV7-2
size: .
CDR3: CASSPQGGSGGRGNEQFF
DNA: TGTGCCAGCAGCCCTCAGGGAGGTAGCGGGGGGCGGGGCAATGAGCAGTTCTTC

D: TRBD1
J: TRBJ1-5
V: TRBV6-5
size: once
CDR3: CASRDREGSQPQHF
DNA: TGTGCCAGCAGGGACAGGGAGGGTAGTCAGCCCCAGCATTTT

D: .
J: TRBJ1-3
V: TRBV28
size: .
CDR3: CASSSGFSYGNTIYF
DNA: TGTGCCAGCAGTTCCGGGTTTTCTTATGGAAACACCATATATTTT

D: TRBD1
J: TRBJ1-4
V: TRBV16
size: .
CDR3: CASSQSGQALFF
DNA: TGTGCCAGCAGCCAATCTGGACAGGCGTTGTTTTTT

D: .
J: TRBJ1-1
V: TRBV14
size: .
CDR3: CASSQAVRTEAFF
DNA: TGTGCCAGCAGCCAAGCGGTACGGACTGAAGCTTTCTTT

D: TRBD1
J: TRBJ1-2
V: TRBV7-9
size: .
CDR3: CASGGEGQGAPTANYGYTF
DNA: TGTGCCAGCGGGGGGGAGGGACAGGGGGCTCCTACAGCTAACTATGGCTACACCTTC

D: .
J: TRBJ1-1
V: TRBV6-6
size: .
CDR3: CASSYPAATGAEAFF
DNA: TGTGCCAGCAGTTACCCGGCCGCTACAGGAGCTGAAGCTTTCTTT

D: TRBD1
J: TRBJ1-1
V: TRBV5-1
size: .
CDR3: CASGRGTGLNTEAFF
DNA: TGCGCCAGCGGGCGGGGGACAGGATTGAACACTGAAGCTTTCTTT

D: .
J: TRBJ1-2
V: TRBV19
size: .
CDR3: CAIRGGNYGYTF
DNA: TGTGCCATCCGCGGAGGGAACTATGGCTACACCTTC

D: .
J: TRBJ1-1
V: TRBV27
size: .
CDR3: CASSFGAGTEAFF
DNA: TGTGCCAGCAGTTTTGGGGCAGGGACTGAAGCTTTCTTT

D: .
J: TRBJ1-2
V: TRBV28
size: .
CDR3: CASNYNYGYTF
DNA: TGTGCCAGCAACTATAACTATGGCTACACCTTC

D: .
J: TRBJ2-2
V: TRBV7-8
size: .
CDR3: CASSLALVARTDIFTGELFF
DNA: TGTGCCAGCAGCTTAGCGTTAGTGGCCAGGACAGATATATTCACCGGGGAGCTGTTTTTT

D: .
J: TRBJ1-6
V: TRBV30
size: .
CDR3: CAWSVLPGYNSPLHF
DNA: TGTGCCTGGAGTGTACTCCCGGGCTATAATTCACCCCTCCACTTT

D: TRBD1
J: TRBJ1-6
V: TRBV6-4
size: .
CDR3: CASSAQGDSPLHF
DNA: TGTGCCAGCAGTGCTCAGGGGGATTCACCCCTCCACTTT

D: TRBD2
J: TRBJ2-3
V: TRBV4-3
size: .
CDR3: CASSQLAGGDDTQYF
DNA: TGCGCCAGCAGCCAACTAGCGGGGGGGGACGATACGCAGTATTTT

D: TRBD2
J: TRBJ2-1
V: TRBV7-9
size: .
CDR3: CASSLEVAGLYYNEQFF
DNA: TGTGCCAGCAGCTTAGAAGTAGCGGGCCTATACTACAATGAGCAGTTCTTC

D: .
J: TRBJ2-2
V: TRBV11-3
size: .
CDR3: CASRQTQGTSGELFF
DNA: TGTGCCAGCAGACAAACCCAGGGTACGAGCGGGGAGCTGTTTTTT

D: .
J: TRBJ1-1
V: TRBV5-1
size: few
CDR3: CASSLVGGGDTEAFF
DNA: TGCGCCAGCAGCTTGGTTGGAGGGGGGGACACTGAAGCTTTCTTT

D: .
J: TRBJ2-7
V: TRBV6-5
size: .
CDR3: CATSGSSYEQYF
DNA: TGTGCCACCTCGGGGTCCTCCTACGAGCAGTACTTC

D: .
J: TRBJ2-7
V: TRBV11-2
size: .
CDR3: CASGQGVGEQYF
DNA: TGTGCCAGCGGCCAAGGGGTCGGAGAGCAGTACTTC

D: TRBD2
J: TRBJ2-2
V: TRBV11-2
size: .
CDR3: CASSLGSGLAGVGGELFF
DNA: TGTGCCAGCAGCTTAGGATCCGGACTAGCGGGGGTCGGCGGGGAGCTGTTTTTT

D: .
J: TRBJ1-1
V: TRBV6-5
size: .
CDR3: CASRGKWMNTEAFF
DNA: TGTGCCAGCAGGGGCAAATGGATGAACACTGAAGCTTTCTTT

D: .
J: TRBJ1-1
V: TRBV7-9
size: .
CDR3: CASSFPYSEAFF
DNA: TGTGCCAGCAGCTTCCCGTACAGTGAAGCTTTCTTT

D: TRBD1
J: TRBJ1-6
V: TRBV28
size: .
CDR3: CASSLGTGGDNSPLHF
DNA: TGTGCCAGCAGTTTAGGGACAGGGGGAGATAATTCACCCCTCCACTTT

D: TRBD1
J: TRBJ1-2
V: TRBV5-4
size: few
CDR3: CASSLSDRGEYGYTF
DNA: TGTGCCAGCAGCTTGTCAGACAGGGGCGAGTATGGCTACACCTTC

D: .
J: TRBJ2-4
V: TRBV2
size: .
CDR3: CASQDSLAKNIQYF
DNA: TGTGCCAGCCAGGACAGCTTAGCCAAAAACATTCAGTACTTC

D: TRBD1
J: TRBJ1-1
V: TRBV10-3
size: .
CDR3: CAISDSTGGTEAFF
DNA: TGTGCCATCAGTGATTCGACAGGGGGCACTGAAGCTTTCTTT

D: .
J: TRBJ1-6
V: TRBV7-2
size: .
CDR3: CASSLLPLNSPLHF
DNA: TGTGCCAGCAGCTTACTCCCTCTTAATTCACCCCTCCACTTT

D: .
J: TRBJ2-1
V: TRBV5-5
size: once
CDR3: CASSLINEQFF
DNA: TGTGCCAGCAGCTTGATAAATGAGCAGTTCTTC

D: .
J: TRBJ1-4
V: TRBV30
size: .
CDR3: CAWAGGTYAEKLFF
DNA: TGTGCCTGGGCGGGGGGGACATACGCAGAAAAACTGTTTTTT

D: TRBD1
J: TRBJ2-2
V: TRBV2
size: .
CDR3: CASRLDRAQTGELFF
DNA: TGTGCCAGCAGGTTGGACAGGGCACAGACCGGGGAGCTGTTTTTT